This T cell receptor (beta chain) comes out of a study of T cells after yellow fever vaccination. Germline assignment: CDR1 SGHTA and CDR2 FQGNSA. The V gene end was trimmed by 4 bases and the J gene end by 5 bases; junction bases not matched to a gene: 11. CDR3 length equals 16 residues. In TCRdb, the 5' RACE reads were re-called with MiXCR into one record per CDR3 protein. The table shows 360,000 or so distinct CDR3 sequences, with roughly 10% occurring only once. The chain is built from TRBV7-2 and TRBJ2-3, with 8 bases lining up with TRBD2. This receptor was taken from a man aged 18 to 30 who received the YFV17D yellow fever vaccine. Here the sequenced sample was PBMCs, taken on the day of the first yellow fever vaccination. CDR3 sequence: CASSSLAGGARDTQYF. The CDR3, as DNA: TGTGCCAGCAGCTCTCTAGCCGGGGGGGCCAGAGATACGCAGTATTTT. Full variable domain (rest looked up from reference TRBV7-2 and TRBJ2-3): GAGVSQSPSNKVTEKGKDVELRCDPISGHTALYWYRQSLGQGLEFLIYFQGNSAPDKSGLPSDRFSAERTGGSVSTLTIQRTQQEDSAVYLCASSSLAGGARDTQYFGPGTRLTVL.